What follows are 19 T cell receptor beta chains derived from one specimen sequenced in a study of blood T cell repertoires in COVID-19. The data were produced by immunoSEQ multiplex PCR, yet TCRdb's version contains in-frame clones alone and is incomplete. The sample has about 300,000 clones, approximately 85% seen once. Sequenced sample: peripheral blood. Source of these receptors: a woman in her forties or fifties with acute or convalescent COVID-19.

This clone appeared a few times. In the same sample, other DNA sequences code for this CDR3. This chain connects TRBV19 to TRBJ2-7, with D possibly TRBD2 on 6 matching bases. Germline V gene lookup returns CDR1 LNHDA and CDR2 SQIVND (reference sequence). V was trimmed by 2 bases and J by 1 base, leaving 9 bases between them. The CDR3 extends over 14 amino acids. In DNA, the CDR3 is TGTGCCAGTAGTATAACGGGGGTTTCCTACGAGCAGTACTTC. Protein sequence: CASSITGVSYEQYF.

The chain has TRBV6-5 and TRBJ1-1; D may be TRBD1 (5 bases). From germline, CDR1 is MNHEY and CDR2 SVGAGI. The CDR3 extends over 15 amino acids. V lost 5 bases and J 0 bases, leaving 13 bases between the germline ends. In DNA, the CDR3 is TGTGCCAGCAGTCAGCTGACAGACTTGAACACTGAAGCTTTCTTT. Protein sequence: CASSQLTDLNTEAFF.

This clone was counted once. This chain connects TRBV5-5 to TRBJ1-2, with D unresolved. This CDR3 is 15 amino acids long. The V end was cut by 0 bases, the J end by 0 bases, with 9 bases between. Germline lookup yields CDR1 SGHKS and CDR2 YYEKEE (reference sequence). DNA for the CDR3: TGTGCCAGCAGCTTGGCACAGAAAACTAACTATGGCTACACCTTC. Its protein is CASSLAQKTNYGYTF. Full variable domain (rest looked up from reference TRBV5-5 and TRBJ1-2): DAGVTQSPTHLIKTRGQQVTLRCSPISGHKSVSWYQQVLGQGPQFIFQYYEKEERGRGNFPDRFSARQFPNYSSELNVNALLLGDSALYLCASSLAQKTNYGYTFGSGTRLTVV.

The chain recombines TRBV28 with TRBJ2-2, with D maybe TRBD2 (6 bases). The CDR3 is 14 amino acids. V lost 6 bases and J lost 5, with 13 bases in between. Germline V gene sequence: CDR1 MDHEN, CDR2 SYDVKM. The CDR3 region is CASSPGGRTGELFF. CDR3 sequence (DNA): TGTGCCAGCAGCCCCGGGGGTCGGACCGGGGAGCTGTTTTTT.

With respect to this clone: The sample contains more than one DNA sequence encoding this CDR3. The chain joins TRBV18 to TRBJ1-4; 10 nucleotides align to TRBD1. After removal of 3 bases from V and 7 bases from J, the junction contained 5 bases not matched to a gene. Germline CDR1 KGHSH, CDR2 LQKENI. The CDR3 consists of 15 residues. This CDR3 is CASSPRTGGGEKLFF. The DNA for the CDR3 is TGTGCCAGCTCACCCCGGACAGGGGGTGGTGAAAAACTGTTTTTT.

The V gene is TRBV10-1, the J gene TRBJ2-2; 9 bases map to TRBD2. In germline, CDR1 is WNHNN, CDR2 SYGVQD (reference sequence). The CDR3 runs 17 residues. Germline trimming cut 0 bases from V and 3 bases from J; bases unmatched to any gene: 5. The CDR3 DNA reads as TGCGCCAGCAGTGAGTCTGTAGCGGGAGTAGACACCGGGGAGCTGTTTTTT. Protein sequence: CASSESVAGVDTGELFF.

The gene calls are TRBV11-2 and TRBJ2-7; 11 positions match TRBD2. After removal of 4 bases from V and 3 bases from J, the junction contained 2 bases not matched to a gene. CDR3 length: 14 amino acids. Looked up from germline, CDR1 is SGHAT and CDR2 is FQNNGV. DNA for the CDR3: TGTGCCAGCAGCTCAGGACTAGCGGGCTACGAGCAGTACTTC. This gives the protein CASSSGLAGYEQYF.

The chain links TRBV9 to TRBJ2-1; D may be TRBD2 (6 bases). Germline CDR1 and CDR2: SGDLS and YYNGEE. The V end was cut by 1 base, the J end by 6 bases, with 14 bases between. This CDR3 is 15 amino acids long. CDR3 residues: CASSVREFDGNEQFF. The CDR3 DNA reads TGTGCCAGCAGCGTACGGGAGTTTGATGGCAATGAGCAGTTCTTC.

The chain recombines TRBV28 with TRBJ1-2, with D possibly TRBD1 on 5 matching bases. The V end was cut by 2 bases, the J end by 3 bases, with 13 bases between. This CDR3 spans 15 amino acids. Germline V gene sequence: CDR1 MDHEN, CDR2 SYDVKM. The DNA for the CDR3 is TGTGCCAGCAGTTTAGCGGGTCGGGGGGACTATGGCTACACCTTC. Protein sequence: CASSLAGRGDYGYTF.

The chain joins TRBV7-3 to TRBJ2-5; 12 bases are a match to TRBD2. V lost 5 bases to trimming and J lost 4 bases; unmatched junction nucleotides: 11. This CDR3 has 17 amino acids. The germline gives CDR1 SGHTA, CDR2 FQGTGA. This CDR3 reads CASSLGVTSGGIETQYF. DNA for the CDR3: TGTGCCAGCAGCCTTGGCGTGACTAGCGGGGGAATAGAGACCCAGTACTTC.

V gene TRBV30 combines with J gene TRBJ2-7; D gene unclear. Germline V CDR1 and CDR2: GTSNPN, SVGIG (reference sequence). V lost 6 bases, J lost 1 base, and 13 bases lay in between. The length of the CDR3 is 13 residues. CDR3 region: CACSRGGSYEQYF. Written as DNA, the CDR3 is TGTGCCTGCTCAAGAGGTGGGTCCTACGAGCAGTACTTC.

CDR3: CASSFVGSPYEQYF. CDR3 DNA sequence: TGTGCCAGCAGCTTCGTCGGGAGCCCCTACGAGCAGTACTTC. The chain employs TRBV5-4 and TRBJ2-7; D is possibly TRBD2 (6 bases). Germline assignment: CDR1 SGHNT and CDR2 YYREEE (reference sequence). Between the trimmed V and J ends, which lost 2 bases and 2 bases, there was a span of 11 bases. The CDR3 sequence is 14 residues long.

The chain recombines TRBV6-5 with TRBJ1-3, with a tentative D call TRBD1 (6 bases). The V end lost 6 bases, the J end lost 4 bases, and 13 bases lay between the germline ends. The CDR3 runs to 14 residues. In germline, CDR1 is MNHEY, CDR2 SVGAGI. This chain's CDR3 is CASSPGVSGNTIYF. The CDR3 coding sequence is TGTGCCAGCAGCCCAGGGGTTAGCGGAAACACCATATATTTT.

The chain joins TRBV7-2 to TRBJ2-7; no firm D call. Per germline, CDR1 SGHTA and CDR2 FQGNSA. The CDR3 extends over 16 amino acids. V lost 5 bases to trimming and J lost 2 bases, with 19 bases between them. The CDR3 protein is CASSHPSRSGAYEQYF. As DNA, the CDR3 is TGTGCCAGCAGCCATCCATCTCGAAGTGGAGCCTACGAGCAGTACTTC.

This chain joins TRBV5-1 and TRBJ2-7; 9 bases map to TRBD2. Germline V gene lookup returns CDR1 SGHRS and CDR2 YFSETQ. J gave up 4 bases and V 0 bases, and 5 bases lay outside the gene matches. The CDR3 has 15 residues. The CDR3 loop is CASSLEAGGVYEQYF. CDR3 in DNA: TGCGCCAGCAGCTTGGAGGCGGGAGGGGTTTACGAGCAGTACTTC.

This clone was detected a few times. The rearrangement uses TRBV4-3 and TRBJ1-3; no reliable D call. Trimming left V 5 bases short and J 2 bases short, with 7 bases between. The length of the CDR3 is 13 residues. CDR1 and CDR2 from the germline V gene are LGHNA and YSLEER. The CDR3, as DNA: TGCGCCAGCAGCACAGAGCCTGGAAACACCATATATTTT. As protein: CASSTEPGNTIYF.

The CDR3 here is CASSYTGSEKLFF. The CDR3 nucleotides are TGTGCCAGCAGTTACACAGGGAGCGAAAAACTGTTTTTT. The rearrangement joins TRBV6-2 or TRBV6-3 to TRBJ1-4; D possibly corresponds to TRBD1 (6 bases). V gave up 2 bases and J gave up 8 bases, with 9 bases separating them. Germline V CDR1 and CDR2: MNHEY, SVGEGT. CDR3 length equals 13 residues.

This rearrangement joins TRBV5-1 to TRBJ1-1; TRBD1 might be the D (6 bases). Germline CDR1 reads SGHRS; CDR2 reads YFSETQ. V lost 0 bases to trimming and J lost 4 bases, with 16 bases between them. CDR3 size: 16 residues. CDR3 residues: CASSLARSSGVTEAFF. The CDR3 nucleotides are TGCGCCAGCAGCTTGGCAAGATCCTCAGGGGTCACTGAAGCTTTCTTT.

The V call is TRBV6-2 or TRBV6-3, the J call TRBJ2-3, with 11 bases lining up with TRBD2. V shed 0 bases, J shed 6 bases, and the junction held 5 bases outside the gene matches. The CDR3 loop spans 16 amino acids. CDR1 and CDR2 (germline): MNHEY, SVGEGT. The CDR3 protein is CASSYSLAGGLDTQYF. The CDR3 nucleotides are TGTGCCAGCAGTTACTCCCTAGCGGGAGGATTGGATACGCAGTATTTT.